This TCR beta chain was recovered during a study of CD8 T cells in Susac syndrome. Sequencing targeted TCR beta in blood CD8+ and CD4+ T cells. A quantity of about 0.45 to 1 ug RNA underwent reverse transcription using random hexamers. It was immunoSEQ multiplex PCR that amplified TCR beta CDR3 across 54 Vbeta and 13 Jbeta. In TCRdb, the immunoSEQ multiplex PCR reads were re-called with MiXCR into one record per CDR3 protein. Here the sample spans roughly 200,000 distinct CDR3 sequences, 90% to 95% being singletons. V lost 3 bases, J lost 6 bases, and 3 bases stayed unmatched. Germline assignment: CDR1 GTSNPN and CDR2 SVGIG (reference sequence). The CDR3 is made up of 13 amino acids.

The rearrangement uses TRBV30 and TRBJ1-2, with 11 bases fitting TRBD1. Input material: CD4+ T cells from PBMCs. The source of this sequence is a human donor in good health. The CDR3 sequence: CAWRGTGGNGYTF. CDR3 DNA: TGTGCCTGGAGGGGGACAGGGGGGAATGGCTACACCTTC.